This T cell receptor beta chain was recorded in a study of Ad26.COV2.S vaccination and SARS-CoV-2 variants. In regard to this clone: The sample has other DNA sequences that encode this CDR3 too.

Between the trimmed V and J ends, which lost 2 bases and 0 bases, there was a span of 8 bases. The CDR3 has 14 amino acids. Germline CDR1 SGHRS, CDR2 YFSETQ. The table came from immunoSEQ multiplex PCR; TCRdb's copy has only in-frame clones and leaves some out. Of some 480,000 clones detected, around 85% appear once; the ten largest clones hold 13%. As to treatment: over 15 received Ad26.COV2.S at low or high dose, single or two shots; about 5 received placebo; per-sample allocation not given. Specimens were obtained on day 63 following the first vaccine or placebo injection. Cohort 1b enrolled adults aged 18-55 years in Boston. Ad26.COV2.S expressed prefusion-stabilized spike from the original Wuhan strain.

The sequence derives from a person between 18 and 65 years old who received the Ad26.COV2.S COVID-19 vaccine or a placebo. Specimen: peripheral blood, collected in a trial of Ad26.COV2.S vaccine versus placebo. V is TRBV5-1 and J is TRBJ1-1; D is ambiguous. CDR3 in amino acids: CASSLTGMNTEAFF. The CDR3, as DNA: TGCGCCAGCAGCTTAACGGGAATGAACACTGAAGCTTTCTTT.